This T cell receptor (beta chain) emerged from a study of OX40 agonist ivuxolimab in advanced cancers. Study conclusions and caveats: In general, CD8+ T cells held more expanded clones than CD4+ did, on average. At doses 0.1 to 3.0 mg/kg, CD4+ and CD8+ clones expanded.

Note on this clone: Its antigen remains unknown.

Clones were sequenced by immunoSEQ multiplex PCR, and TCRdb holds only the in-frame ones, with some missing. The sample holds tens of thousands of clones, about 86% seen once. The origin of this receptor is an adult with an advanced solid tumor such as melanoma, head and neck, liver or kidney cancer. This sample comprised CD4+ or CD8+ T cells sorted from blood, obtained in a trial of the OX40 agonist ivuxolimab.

The CDR3 loop is CASSLPRRGTSPNTGELFF. As DNA, the CDR3 is TGTGCCAGCAGCTTACCCCGACGGGGGACTAGCCCTAACACCGGGGAGCTGTTTTTT. The chain joins TRBV7-8 to TRBJ2-2, with 9 positions matching TRBD2. The CDR3 spans 19 residues. With 2 bases clipped from V and 2 bases from J, the junction kept 12 bases outside the gene matches. The germline V gene encodes CDR1 SGHVS and CDR2 FQNEAQ.